This entry lists 9 T cell receptor beta chains sequenced from one sample in a study of blood T cell repertoires in COVID-19. The data were produced by immunoSEQ multiplex PCR, yet TCRdb's version contains in-frame clones alone and is incomplete. Of under 150,000 clones listed, 70% to 80% are singletons. The source material was peripheral blood. These receptors all come from a human donor in a cohort sampled during active COVID-19.

J is TRBJ1-1 and V is TRBV7-2, with no clear D. V dropped 4 bases and J dropped 5 bases, with 11 bases sitting between them. CDR3 length equals 13 residues. CDR1 is SGHTA and CDR2 is FQGNSA in the germline V gene. CDR3 sequence (DNA): TGTGCCAGCAGCTACCCCCCGGGGACTGAAGCTTTCTTT. It specifies CASSYPPGTEAFF.

This clone was seen only once. The chain couples TRBV9 to TRBJ2-3; TRBD1 agrees at 9 bases. Germline lookup yields CDR1 SGDLS and CDR2 YYNGEE. V lost 0 bases and J lost 4; bases outside the gene matches: 12. CDR3 length: 18 residues. The DNA for the CDR3 is TGTGCCAGCAGCGTAGGCACTACAGGGGGCTTGGAGCCAGATACGCAGTATTTT. Amino acid sequence: CASSVGTTGGLEPDTQYF.

The chain uses TRBV28 and TRBJ2-7; 10 nucleotides agree with TRBD2. Germline loops: CDR1 MDHEN, CDR2 SYDVKM. The CDR3 sequence is 17 residues long. Trimming at V came to 2 bases and at J to 0 bases, leaving 7 bases not matched to a gene. The CDR3 nucleotides read TGTGCCAGCAGTTTAGGCGGGCTAGCGGGGGCCTCCTACGAGCAGTACTTC. It yields the protein CASSLGGLAGASYEQYF.

Concerning this clone: Different DNA sequences within this sample yield the same CDR3. The chain links TRBV28 to TRBJ2-7; the match to TRBD2 covers 14 bases. Per germline, CDR1 MDHEN and CDR2 SYDVKM. The length of the CDR3 is 17 residues. V trimming: 2 bases; J trimming: 3 bases; junction bases outside the gene matches: 6. The CDR3: CASSLGGTSGSLYEQYF. CDR3 bases: TGTGCCAGCAGTTTAGGGGGGACTAGCGGGAGTCTCTACGAGCAGTACTTC.

V and J are TRBV27 and TRBJ1-5; D call uncertain. V was trimmed by 1 base and J by 1 base, leaving 11 bases between them. Germline V gene sequence: CDR1 MNHEY, CDR2 SMNVEV (reference sequence). The CDR3 runs 16 residues. CDR3 nucleotide sequence: TGTGCCAGCAGTTTATATGGGCAACAGAGCAATCAGCCCCAGCATTTT. The encoded protein is CASSLYGQQSNQPQHF.

This rearrangement joins TRBV28 to TRBJ1-6; D remains unclear. Germline CDR1 is MDHEN and CDR2 is SYDVKM. The length of the CDR3 is 12 residues. V was clipped by 3 bases and J by 7 bases, with 4 bases between them. CDR3 loop: CASSFQNSPLHF. The CDR3 DNA reads TGTGCCAGCAGTTTCCAGAATTCACCCCTCCACTTT. Looking up the rest from reference TRBV28 and TRBJ1-6 gives the full variable domain: DVKVTQSSRYLVKRTGEKVFLECVQDMDHENMFWYRQDPGLGLRLIYFSYDVKMKEKGDIPEGYSVSREKKERFSLILESASTNQTSMYLCASSFQNSPLHFGNGTRLTVT.

The gene calls are TRBV7-2 and TRBJ2-7, with 13 bases fitting TRBD2. The CDR3 has 15 residues. Germline CDR1 and CDR2: SGHTA and FQGNSA. The ends lost 5 bases at V and 5 bases at J; junction bases unmatched: 6. The CDR3 loop reads CASSTGLAGFNEQYF. The CDR3 DNA reads as TGTGCCAGCAGCACGGGACTAGCGGGATTTAACGAGCAGTACTTC.

The chain links TRBV5-1 to TRBJ2-7; maybe TRBD2 (6 bases). The germline V and J ends were trimmed by 0 bases and 2 bases, with 12 bases remaining between them. The germline gives CDR1 SGHRS, CDR2 YFSETQ. The CDR3 loop spans 15 amino acids. In nucleotides, the CDR3 is TGCGCCAGCAGCTTGGGCTCGACTAGGACCTACGAGCAGTACTTC. This gives the protein CASSLGSTRTYEQYF.

The V call is TRBV5-1, the J call TRBJ2-7, with a tentative D call TRBD2 (6 bases). Germline CDR1 is SGHRS and CDR2 is YFSETQ. Trimming pared 5 bases from V and 6 bases from J, leaving 21 bases between. This CDR3 contains 15 residues. The CDR3: CASRFGPGARSEQYF. As DNA, the CDR3 is TGCGCCAGCAGATTCGGACCGGGAGCCAGATCCGAGCAGTACTTC.